A selection of T cell receptor beta chains follows, all from one sample in a study of CD4 T cells in relation to SARS-CoV-2 and coronaviruses. The assay was immunoSEQ multiplex PCR, and TCRdb's table has in-frame clones only and misses some. The sample comprises about 22,000 clones, roughly 70% of which are singletons, and about 16% rests with the top ten. The antigens for these receptors are not known. Sequencing was carried out using CD4+ T cells from PBMCs, cultured in vitro. The receptors shown here come from a human donor in good health. Both conserved end residues are part of each CDR3. D genes are given only for firm matches. Clone size appears in some rows only: once, few, many, or a class for an expanded clone.

- | TRBJ1-5 | 13 | - | TRBV18 | CASSRDGNQPQHF | TGTGCCAGCTCACGGGACGGCAATCAGCCCCAGCATTTT
once | TRBJ2-1 | 13 | - | TRBV7-9 | CASSLTEGDEQFF | TGTGCCAGCAGCTTAACCGAAGGGGATGAGCAGTTCTTC
- | TRBJ2-7 | 15 | TRBD1 | TRBV7-2 | CASSFRQGASYEQYF | TGTGCCAGCAGCTTCCGACAGGGGGCGTCCTACGAGCAGTACTTC
few | TRBJ1-6 | 15 | - | TRBV30 | CAWISPGTRNSPLHF | TGTGCCTGGATTTCACCGGGCACTCGAAATTCACCCCTCCACTTT
- | TRBJ2-1 | 13 | - | TRBV5-1 | CASRTDSYNEQFF | TGCGCCAGCAGGACCGACTCCTACAATGAGCAGTTCTTC
- | TRBJ1-1 | 15 | - | TRBV3-1/TRBV3-2 | CASSQLGFMNTEAFF | TGTGCCAGCAGCCAATTAGGTTTTATGAACACTGAAGCTTTCTTT
- | TRBJ1-2 | 17 | TRBD1 | TRBV7-8 | CASSSIRTIPGQGARAF | TGTGCCAGCAGCTCGATACGGACCATACCGGGACAGGGGGCACGCGCCTTC
- | TRBJ1-5 | 16 | TRBD1 | TRBV7-4 | CASSLRGTGPDQPQHF | TGTGCCAGCAGCTTACGTGGGACAGGGCCGGATCAGCCCCAGCATTTT
- | TRBJ2-1 | 15 | TRBD2 | TRBV5-6 | CASSPGLAGVNEQFF | TGTGCCAGCAGCCCGGGACTAGCGGGAGTAAATGAGCAGTTCTTC
- | TRBJ2-2 | 15 | - | TRBV5-1 | CASSFTLANTGELFF | TGCGCCAGCAGCTTCACACTAGCGAACACCGGGGAGCTGTTTTTT
once | TRBJ1-6 | 16 | - | TRBV5-1 | CASSLGGRVGSSPLHF | TGCGCCAGCAGCTTGGGAGGCAGGGTCGGTTCTTCACCCCTCCACTTT
- | TRBJ2-5 | 14 | - | TRBV6-2/TRBV6-3 | CASSYPPLGETQYF | TGTGCCAGCAGTTACCCCCCCCTCGGGGAGACCCAGTACTTC
- | TRBJ2-7 | 14 | TRBD1 | TRBV7-2 | CASSGRTGGYEQYF | TGTGCCAGCAGCGGGAGGACAGGGGGTTACGAGCAGTACTTC
- | TRBJ2-7 | 13 | - | TRBV4-3 | CASSQETWGEQYF | TGCGCCAGCAGCCAGGAGACTTGGGGGGAGCAGTACTTC
- | TRBJ1-1 | 14 | - | TRBV11-2 | CASRSYQGNTEAFF | TGTGCCAGCAGGTCATATCAGGGGAACACTGAAGCTTTCTTT
- | TRBJ2-2 | 13 | - | TRBV11-3 | CASSFRKAGELFF | TGTGCCAGCAGCTTTCGTAAAGCCGGGGAGCTGTTTTTT
- | TRBJ2-1 | 14 | TRBD2 | TRBV3-1/TRBV3-2 | CASSQGLAGQEQFF | TGTGCCAGCAGCCAAGGACTAGCGGGACAGGAGCAGTTCTTC
- | TRBJ2-7 | 14 | - | TRBV6-2/TRBV6-3 | CASSPGHPSDEQYF | TGTGCCAGCAGTCCCGGACACCCTTCGGACGAGCAGTACTTC
- | TRBJ1-5 | 15 | - | TRBV5-8 | CASSPRGGGFQPQHF | TGTGCCAGCAGCCCACGCGGGGGGGGCTTTCAGCCCCAGCATTTT
- | TRBJ1-3 | 18 | TRBD1 | TRBV19 | CASIPGQKIAYSGNTIYF | TGTGCCAGTATCCCGGGACAGAAAATAGCCTACTCTGGAAACACCATATATTTT
- | TRBJ2-1 | 11 | TRBD2 | TRBV29-1 | CSAFRGGSQFF | TGCAGCGCCTTCCGGGGGGGCTCGCAGTTCTTC
few | TRBJ1-3 | 15 | - | TRBV9 | CASSVSESSGNTIYF | TGTGCCAGCAGCGTATCAGAGAGCTCTGGAAACACCATATATTTT
few | TRBJ1-5 | 16 | - | TRBV24-1 | CATSDSGPARNQPQHF | TGTGCCACCAGTGATTCAGGGCCCGCCCGCAATCAGCCCCAGCATTTT